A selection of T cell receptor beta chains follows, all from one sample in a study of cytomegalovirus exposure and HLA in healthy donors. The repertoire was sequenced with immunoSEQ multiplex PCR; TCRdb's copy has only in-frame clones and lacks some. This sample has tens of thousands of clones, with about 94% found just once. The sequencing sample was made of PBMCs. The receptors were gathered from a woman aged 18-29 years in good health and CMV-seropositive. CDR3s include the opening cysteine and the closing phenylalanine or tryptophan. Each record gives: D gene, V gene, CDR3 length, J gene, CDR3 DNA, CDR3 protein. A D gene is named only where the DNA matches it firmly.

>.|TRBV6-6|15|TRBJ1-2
TGTGCCAGCAGTTACGTTTCACCGGTCACCTATGGCTACACCTTC
CASSYVSPVTYGYTF
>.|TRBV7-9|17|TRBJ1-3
TGTGCCAGCAGCTATAACGGTGACAGAAACTCTGGAAACACCATATATTTT
CASSYNGDRNSGNTIYF
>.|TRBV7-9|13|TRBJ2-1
TGTGCCAGCAGCTTATATCAGGGGAATGAGCAGTTCTTC
CASSLYQGNEQFF
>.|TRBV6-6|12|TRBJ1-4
TGTGCCAGCAGTTACTCAGAGGAAAAACTGTTTTTT
CASSYSEEKLFF
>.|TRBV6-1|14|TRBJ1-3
TGTGCCACCGCCCGGGGGGTGGAAGGAAACACCATATATTTT
CATARGVEGNTIYF
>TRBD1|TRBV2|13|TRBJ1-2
TGTGCCAGCAGTGACAGGGGGCGGCTTGGCTACACCTTC
CASSDRGRLGYTF
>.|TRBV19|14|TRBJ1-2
TGTGCCAGTAGTCCATCGGAGTTAGGCTATGGCTACACCTTC
CASSPSELGYGYTF
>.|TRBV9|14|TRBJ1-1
TGTGCCAGCAGCGTAGGGGCAGGGGACACTGAAGCTTTCTTT
CASSVGAGDTEAFF
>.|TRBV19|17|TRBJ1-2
TGTGCCAGTAGAAACCATGAGATTCCCAGGGCCTTAGGAGGCTACACCTTC
CASRNHEIPRALGGYTF
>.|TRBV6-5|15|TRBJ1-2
TGTGCCAGCAGTAAAAGGGGACAAGCAAATTATGGCTACACCTTC
CASSKRGQANYGYTF
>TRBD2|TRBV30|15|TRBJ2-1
TGTGCCTGGAGTCCCGGACTAGCGGGAGTCAATGAGCAGTTCTTC
CAWSPGLAGVNEQFF
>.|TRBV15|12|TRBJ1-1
TGTGCCACCAGCAGAGGAGGGACTGAAGCTTTCTTT
CATSRGGTEAFF
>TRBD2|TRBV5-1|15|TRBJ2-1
TGCGCCAGCAGTTCAGGACTAGCGGGAGTAAAGGAGCAGTTCTTC
CASSSGLAGVKEQFF
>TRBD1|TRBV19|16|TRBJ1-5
TGTGCCAGTAGATCGACAGGGCCATATAGCAATCAGCCCCAGCATTTT
CASRSTGPYSNQPQHF
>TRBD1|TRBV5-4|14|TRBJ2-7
TGTGCCAGCGGAACATGGACAGGGACCTACGAGCAGTACTTC
CASGTWTGTYEQYF
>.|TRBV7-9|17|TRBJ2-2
TGTGCCAGCAGCTCTTTTCGGACAGTTTCGAACACCGGGGAGCTGTTTTTT
CASSSFRTVSNTGELFF
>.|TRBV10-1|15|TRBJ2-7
TGCGCCAGCAGTGAGCCAGGACAGCTTAACTACGAGCAGTACTTC
CASSEPGQLNYEQYF
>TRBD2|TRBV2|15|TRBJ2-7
TGTGCCAGCAGTGCCTCCCGACTAGCGGGAGGGGAGCAGTACTTC
CASSASRLAGGEQYF
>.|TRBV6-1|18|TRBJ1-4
TGTGCCAGCAGTGAGTCCCTAGGTTTGGGGGGAAAGAATGAAAAACTGTTTTTT
CASSESLGLGGKNEKLFF
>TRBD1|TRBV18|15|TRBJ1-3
TGTGCCAGCTCACCCGAGACAGGGTTTGGAAACACCATATATTTT
CASSPETGFGNTIYF
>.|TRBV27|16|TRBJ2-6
TGTGCCAGCAGCCTTCAAACAACGACTGGGGCCAACGTCCTGACTTTC
CASSLQTTTGANVLTF
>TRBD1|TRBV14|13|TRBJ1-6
TGTGCCAGCAGTCAAGAACAGGGGACGCCCCTCCACTTT
CASSQEQGTPLHF
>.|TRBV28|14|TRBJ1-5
TGTGCCAGCAGGAAAGGGGGGGCGTTTCAGCCCCAGCATTTT
CASRKGGAFQPQHF
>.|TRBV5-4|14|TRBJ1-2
TGTGCCAGCAGCTTGGGGGGGGGTTCTTTAGGCTACACCTTC
CASSLGGGSLGYTF
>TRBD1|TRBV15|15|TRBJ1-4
TGTGCCACCAGCACCCGACAGGGAGCTAATGAAAAACTGTTTTTT
CATSTRQGANEKLFF